This TCR beta chain was recovered during a study of shared clonotypes between healthy human individuals. Whole-study results and caveats: Unshared clonotypes carried lower generation probabilities than those common to all four donors. The study drew on few donors, limiting represented genetic and exposure-history diversity.

A single count supports this clone. Antigen: not known. CDR1 and CDR2 from the germline V gene are SEHNR and FQNEAQ (reference sequence). Losses at the gene ends were 2 bases for V and 3 bases for J; bases not matched to a gene: 3. The CDR3 sequence is 16 residues long. Profiled with immunoSEQ multiplex PCR; TCRdb holds only in-frame clones, not every one. The sample shows about 2 million clones, 85% to 95% of them seen only once. Naive CD8 cells comprised CD45RO-negative, CCR7-positively selected cells, excluding terminally differentiated effector memory CD45RA+ cells. The rearrangement uses TRBV7-9 and TRBJ2-7; 14 nucleotides agree with TRBD2. The sample taken for sequencing was naive CD8+ T cells sorted from blood. The clonotype originates from a man aged 18 to 30 in good health. The CDR3 DNA sequence: TGTGCCAGCAGCTTACCGGGACTAGCGGGAGTCTACGAGCAGTACTTC. This codes for CASSLPGLAGVYEQYF.